This record concerns one T cell receptor beta chain sequence. This clonotype was detected ten times or more. Its antigen is unknown. Per-base quality was not reported, and no clone a single base away is much larger than it. The TCR beta CDR3 regions were amplified from the RNA transcripts. A first-round RT-PCR of the TCR CDR3 used the HTBI primer set with the Qiagen OneStep RT-PCR kit. Libraries were constructed in a second round of multiplex PCR, after which size selection and purification were carried out. Sequencing of the libraries was done on an Illumina HiSeq2000 using paired-end 100 bp reads. The original methods were these. SOAPnuke was used to process the raw data, throwing out any read that contained adapters or uncalled bases, had a mean Phred below 15, or lacked an exact constant-primer or identifier match. High-quality paired reads were merged using COPE v1.2.5, and each unique nucleotide sequence was defined as a clonotype. MiTCR v1.1 was used to align clonotypes to the IMGT TRBV, TRBD and TRBJ reference segments. The analysis included only V-J combinations with a frequency above 0.0001, which together covered 99.2% of the repertoires. The TCS score was defined as the ratio of F50 (clonal expansion) to E x V (chaos), calculated using BLOSUM62-based TCRdist between CDR3 peptides within each V-J. Welch's t-statistics and random forest reduced approximately 520 V-J features to 13, which were used in a naive Bayes classifier (R e1071). TCRdb reran the public reads through fastp at Q25 and MiXCR, keeping productive beta chains. Rows are unified per CDR3 protein, each entry keeping the most common DNA and genes. None of the V and J calls come from the authors' own analysis; TCRdb made them. The table for this sample lists 350,000 to 450,000 distinct CDR3 sequences; 17% of them were counted only once. Almost 35% of the sample belongs to the ten largest clones.

Hyperthyroidism patients were newly diagnosed, with disease duration under 2 months, and aged 18 to 65 years. Exclusion was applied to patients with uncontrolled infections, other autoimmune diseases, pregnancy or lactation. Diagnoses were established on the basis of clinical symptoms, serum thyroxine and TRAb, thyroid ultrasound, and orbital computed tomography. For progressor patients, blood was drawn at the first diagnosis of hyperthyroidism, before any ophthalmopathy symptoms had appeared. PBMCs were separated from 8 to 10 ml of fresh peripheral blood using Ficoll-Paque density gradient centrifugation. Progressor patients were initially diagnosed with Graves' hyperthyroidism and developed ophthalmopathy during follow-up. Total RNA was extracted using Trizol reagent, and RNA quality was assessed on an Agilent 2100 Bioanalyzer. This sample was included in a study of T cells in Graves' hyperthyroidism and ophthalmopathy (dated by TCRdb to the late 2010s). Describing the broader study: Peripheral blood was collected at initial diagnosis, before any treatment. According to the paper, TCR Vbeta CDR3 sequencing was carried out on about 140 peripheral blood samples, which came from over 40 ophthalmopathy, about 75 hyperthyroidism and roughly 17 progressor patients. Thyroid tissue and blood T-cell repertoires from roughly six Graves' hyperthyroidism patients were also compared in the study. An independent validation cohort of about 19 hyperthyroidism patients and approximately 15 patients who later progressed to ophthalmopathy tested prospective prediction of ophthalmopathy. Once sampling was done, hyperthyroidism patients were given methimazole at a starting dose of 30 mg daily, whereas ophthalmopathy patients were given high-dose intravenous methylprednisolone. To identify TCR V-J signatures that set the groups apart, the researchers used a discovery cohort of 90 to 100 patients, made up of around 42 with Graves' ophthalmopathy and 55 to 65 with stable Graves' hyperthyroidism. The 100 or so discovery patients were divided at random into training and test sets in a 7:3 ratio. Overall results and qualifications from the work: Most expanded thyroid clonotypes (frequency above 0.001) were also detected in blood, suggesting blood repertoires may reflect thyroid immune responses. No statistical method was used to fix the sample size in advance, and group allocation was not hidden from the investigators. In validation, progression to ophthalmopathy was predicted by the model with roughly 71% sensitivity and just over 72% specificity, a median of approximately 6.5 months before onset. Ophthalmopathy was separated from stable hyperthyroidism by a 13 V-J signature model, with approximately 86% sensitivity and 81% to 82% specificity obtained in cross-validation and 80%/75% obtained in testing.

The receptor was derived from a woman in her 30s with Graves' hyperthyroidism that later progressed to Graves' ophthalmopathy. The source material was blood.

This receptor carries the CDR3 CASSLSGGVGELFF. The nucleotide sequence is TGTGCCAGCAGTTTATCCGGGGGGGTCGGGGAGCTGTTTTTT. The chain is made from TRBV12-3 or TRBV12-4 and TRBJ2-2; 8 bases in the middle match TRBD2. Trimming leaves V shorter by 2 bases and J shorter by 7 bases, with the junction holding 3 bases beyond the gene matches. The CDR3 runs 14 amino acids, cysteine and phenylalanine included. Left in the record is the CDR3 DNA by itself, 42 bases read in frame from the first base.